The T cell receptor (beta chain) under discussion was sequenced for a study of T cells after posttransplantation cyclophosphamide. Study results and limitations: Later blood repertoires were often dominated by clones from the donor CD8+ memory compartment. After PTCy, TRB diversity resembled that of CNI/methotrexate controls.

On the day of bone marrow donation, the related graft donor provided peripheral blood. The germline V gene has CDR1 MNHEY and CDR2 SMNVEV (reference sequence). This CDR3 is 16 amino acids long. With 5 bases removed from V and 2 bases from J, the gap between germline ends came to 13 bases. Many counts were recorded for this clone. Its matching antigen is unknown. TCRdb's table, derived via immunoSEQ multiplex PCR, lists solely in-frame clones and lacks some. The sample holds tens of thousands of clones, and no clone turns up only once. The clonotype was recovered from a woman in her sixties in good health, CMV-negative, and a related stem cell transplant donor. Sequenced material: PBMCs. The rearrangement uses TRBV27 and TRBJ1-6; D is perhaps TRBD1 (6 bases). CDR3 loop: CASSQQGLTYNSPLHF. The CDR3, as DNA: TGTGCCAGCAGTCAGCAGGGGCTAACCTATAATTCACCCCTCCACTTT.